This entry features one T cell receptor (beta chain) sequence. Its antigen is as yet unknown. The data are from a study of beta chain features in type 1 diabetes. Study context: Taken together, all samples contributed 107,917,701 examined sorted cells.

Broader study findings: Individuals with type 1 diabetes displayed fewer insertions and more deletions at VDJ junctions.

The whole isolated RNA underwent reverse transcription, so sequencing captured expressed TCRB transcripts. Sequencing was performed with immunoSEQ multiplex PCR; in TCRdb, only in-frame clones are kept and a portion is missing. The repertoire holds fewer than 650,000 clones, with around a sixth as singletons. Populations obtained by sorting all exceeded 95% purity. Sequencing was done on a sample of naive CD4+ T cells from blood. The TCR sequence derives from a man between 18 and 29 years old in good health.

The chain's CDR3 is CASSWARVYEQYF. The CDR3 coding sequence is TGTGCCAGCAGTTGGGCCAGGGTCTACGAGCAGTACTTC. The rearrangement joins TRBV28 to TRBJ2-7, with D possibly being TRBD1 (5 bases). Germline V lookup: CDR1 MDHEN, CDR2 SYDVKM. CDR3 size: 13 residues. The V end lost 4 bases, the J end lost 3 bases, and 10 bases lay between the germline ends.